A selection of T cell receptor beta chains follows, all from one sample in a study of response to subunit inactivated influenza vaccine. TCRdb reanalysed the RT-PCR reads using MiXCR and keeps one entry per CDR3 protein. In the table there are fewer than 600,000 distinct CDR3 sequences, more than 7% of which are singletons. The source was PBMCs from blood, collected roughly 24 months after vaccination. The source of these receptors is a man aged 45 to 70 who received an inactivated influenza vaccine. The CDR3 runs from the conserved cysteine through the conserved F or W. A D gene is named only where the DNA matches it firmly. Rows give clone size only sometimes, using once, few, many, or a class for an expanded clone.

D gene: TRBD2; clone size: many; J gene: TRBJ2-1; V gene: TRBV20-1; CDR3 protein: CSPQAGSSYNEQFF; CDR3 DNA: TGCAGTCCCCAAGCGGGGAGCTCCTACAATGAGCAGTTCTTC
D gene: .; clone size: many; J gene: TRBJ1-4; V gene: TRBV7-9; CDR3 protein: CASSLVLQGEVFF; CDR3 DNA: TGTGCCAGCAGCTTAGTGCTCCAGGGAGAAGTGTTTTTT
D gene: TRBD1; clone size: .; J gene: TRBJ2-2; V gene: TRBV5-1; CDR3 protein: CASSAATGFAGELFF; CDR3 DNA: TGCGCCAGCAGCGCAGCGACAGGGTTCGCCGGGGAGCTGTTTTTT
D gene: .; clone size: .; J gene: TRBJ2-7; V gene: TRBV12-3/TRBV12-4; CDR3 protein: CASSLASYEEYF; CDR3 DNA: TGTGCCAGCAGTTTGGCCTCCTACGAGGAGTACTTC
D gene: TRBD1; clone size: many; J gene: TRBJ2-1; V gene: TRBV29-1; CDR3 protein: CSVTQGLYNEQFF; CDR3 DNA: TGCAGCGTTACACAGGGGCTGTACAATGAGCAGTTCTTC
D gene: TRBD2; clone size: many; J gene: TRBJ2-1; V gene: TRBV12-3/TRBV12-4; CDR3 protein: CATAGGRGNEQFF; CDR3 DNA: TGTGCCACAGCTGGCGGGAGAGGAAATGAGCAGTTCTTC
D gene: TRBD1; clone size: many; J gene: TRBJ1-1; V gene: TRBV6-1; CDR3 protein: CASSQGQGWTEAFF; CDR3 DNA: TGTGCCAGCAGTCAGGGACAGGGATGGACTGAAGCTTTCTTT
D gene: .; clone size: .; J gene: TRBJ2-7; V gene: TRBV5-5; CDR3 protein: CASSFDRKTYEQYF; CDR3 DNA: TGTGCCAGCAGCTTCGACAGAAAGACCTACGAGCAGTACTTC
D gene: .; clone size: many; J gene: TRBJ1-2; V gene: TRBV30; CDR3 protein: CASGGNYGYTF; CDR3 DNA: TGTGCCTCGGGGGGTAACTATGGCTACACCTTC
D gene: .; clone size: many; J gene: TRBJ2-1; V gene: TRBV29-1; CDR3 protein: CSVEEGNNEQFF; CDR3 DNA: TGCAGCGTTGAAGAAGGTAACAATGAGCAGTTCTTC
D gene: TRBD1; clone size: few; J gene: TRBJ2-5; V gene: TRBV4-3; CDR3 protein: CASSQDYMTGEETQYF; CDR3 DNA: TGCGCCAGCAGCCAAGACTATATGACAGGGGAGGAGACCCAGTACTTC
D gene: TRBD2; clone size: few; J gene: TRBJ2-1; V gene: TRBV29-1; CDR3 protein: CSVELLAGGDEQFF; CDR3 DNA: TGCAGCGTTGAACTACTAGCGGGGGGTGATGAGCAGTTCTTC
D gene: TRBD1; clone size: few; J gene: TRBJ2-1; V gene: TRBV12-3/TRBV12-4; CDR3 protein: CASTIKDRGRGFEQFF; CDR3 DNA: TGTGCCAGCACCATTAAGGACAGGGGGCGCGGTTTTGAGCAGTTCTTC
D gene: .; clone size: .; J gene: TRBJ2-1; V gene: TRBV7-6; CDR3 protein: CASSSIPHEQFF; CDR3 DNA: TGTGCCAGCAGCTCAATCCCCCATGAGCAGTTCTTC
D gene: .; clone size: .; J gene: TRBJ2-5; V gene: TRBV5-1; CDR3 protein: CASCLAPGQETQYF; CDR3 DNA: TGCGCCAGCTGCTTGGCCCCAGGACAAGAGACCCAGTACTTC
D gene: .; clone size: many; J gene: TRBJ1-5; V gene: TRBV20-1; CDR3 protein: CSAQSVNQPQHF; CDR3 DNA: TGCAGTGCTCAATCAGTTAATCAGCCCCAGCATTTT
D gene: TRBD1; clone size: few; J gene: TRBJ2-7; V gene: TRBV4-3; CDR3 protein: CASSQYRLGTATAYEQYF; CDR3 DNA: TGCGCCAGCAGCCAATACCGCCTGGGGACAGCGACTGCCTACGAGCAGTACTTC
D gene: .; clone size: .; J gene: TRBJ1-6; V gene: TRBV3-1; CDR3 protein: CASSQQETSYNSPLHF; CDR3 DNA: TGTGCCAGCAGCCAACAGGAGACCTCCTATAATTCACCCCTCCACTTT
D gene: .; clone size: .; J gene: TRBJ2-1; V gene: TRBV28; CDR3 protein: CASSADRVTPLRYNEQFF; CDR3 DNA: TGTGCCAGCAGTGCCGACCGGGTGACCCCCTTGCGATACAATGAGCAGTTCTTC
D gene: TRBD2; clone size: .; J gene: TRBJ2-7; V gene: TRBV7-2; CDR3 protein: CASSPRGGGGYEQYF; CDR3 DNA: TGTGCCAGCAGCCCCCGGGGCGGGGGGGGCTACGAGCAGTACTTC
D gene: .; clone size: .; J gene: TRBJ2-4; V gene: TRBV28; CDR3 protein: CATNYGRSRDIQYF; CDR3 DNA: TGTGCCACCAACTATGGGCGTTCGCGGGACATTCAGTACTTC
D gene: .; clone size: .; J gene: TRBJ2-2; V gene: TRBV6-2/TRBV6-3; CDR3 protein: CASSDTQGDYTGELFF; CDR3 DNA: TGTGCCAGCAGTGATACACAGGGAGACTACACCGGGGAGCTGTTTTTT
D gene: .; clone size: .; J gene: TRBJ2-7; V gene: TRBV30; CDR3 protein: CASSRTDLYEQYF; CDR3 DNA: TGTGCCTCCTCCCGGACAGACCTCTACGAGCAGTACTTC
D gene: .; clone size: .; J gene: TRBJ2-7; V gene: TRBV7-8; CDR3 protein: CASSLASAEQYF; CDR3 DNA: TGTGCCAGCAGCTTAGCGTCGGCGGAACAGTACTTC
D gene: .; clone size: many; J gene: TRBJ2-2; V gene: TRBV24-1; CDR3 protein: CATSDFQVSKNTGELFF; CDR3 DNA: TGTGCCACCAGTGACTTCCAGGTTAGCAAGAACACCGGGGAGCTGTTTTTT
D gene: TRBD2; clone size: .; J gene: TRBJ2-5; V gene: TRBV6-1; CDR3 protein: CASALGAGGRETQYF; CDR3 DNA: TGTGCCAGCGCCCTGGGAGCGGGAGGGAGGGAGACCCAGTACTTC